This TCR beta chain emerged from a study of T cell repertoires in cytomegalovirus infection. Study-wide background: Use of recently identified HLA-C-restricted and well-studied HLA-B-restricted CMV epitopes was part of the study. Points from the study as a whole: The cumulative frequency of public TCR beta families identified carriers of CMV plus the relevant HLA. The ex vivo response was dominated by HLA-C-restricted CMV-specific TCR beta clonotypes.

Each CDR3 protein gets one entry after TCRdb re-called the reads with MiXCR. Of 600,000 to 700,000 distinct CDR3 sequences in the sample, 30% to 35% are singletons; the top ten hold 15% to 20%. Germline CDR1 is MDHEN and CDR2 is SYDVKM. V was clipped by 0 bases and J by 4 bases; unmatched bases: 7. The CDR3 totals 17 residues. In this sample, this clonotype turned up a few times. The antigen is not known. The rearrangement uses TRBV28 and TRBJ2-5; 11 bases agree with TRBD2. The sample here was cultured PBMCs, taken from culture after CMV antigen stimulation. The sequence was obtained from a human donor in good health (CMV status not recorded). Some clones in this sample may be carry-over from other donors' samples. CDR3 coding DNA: TGTGCCAGCAGTTTATGGGCTAGCGGGGGGCCGTCAGAGACCCAGTACTTC. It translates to CASSLWASGGPSETQYF.